The text below deals with one T cell receptor (beta chain). CDR3 regions of TCR beta were amplified from RNA transcripts. First-round RT-PCR employed HTBI primers, with a second-round multiplex PCR after it. Using its own MiXCR run on the multiplex PCR reads, TCRdb lists one record per CDR3 protein. The repertoire holds 650,000 to 800,000 distinct CDR3 sequences, with 35% to 50% as singletons. Per germline, CDR1 SQVTM and CDR2 ANQGSEA. This CDR3 region has 12 residues. V lost 7 bases, J lost 1 base, and 10 bases lay in between. This record belongs to a study of Graves' ophthalmopathy and Graves' hyperthyroidism. Study background: Researchers obtained peripheral blood at initial diagnosis, before any treatment had begun.

This receptor was obtained from an adult man with Graves' ophthalmopathy. The chain carries TRBV29-1 and TRBJ1-1; D is unclear. The sequenced sample consisted of peripheral blood. The CDR3 DNA follows: TGCAGCGCTGGACGGTGGAACACTGAAGCTTTCTTT. This encodes CSAGRWNTEAFF.